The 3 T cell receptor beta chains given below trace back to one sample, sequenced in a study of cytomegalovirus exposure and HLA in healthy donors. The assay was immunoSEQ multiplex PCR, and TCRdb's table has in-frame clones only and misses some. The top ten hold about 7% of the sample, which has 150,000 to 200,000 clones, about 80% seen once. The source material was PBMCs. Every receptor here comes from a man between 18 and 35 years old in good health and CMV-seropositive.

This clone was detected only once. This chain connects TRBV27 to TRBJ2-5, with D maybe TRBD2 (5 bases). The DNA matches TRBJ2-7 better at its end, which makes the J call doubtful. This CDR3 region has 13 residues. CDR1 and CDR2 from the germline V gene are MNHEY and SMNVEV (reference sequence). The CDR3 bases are TGTGCCAGCAGTCCAACCGGCGGGTCCGAGCAGTACTTC. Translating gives CASSPTGGSEQYF.

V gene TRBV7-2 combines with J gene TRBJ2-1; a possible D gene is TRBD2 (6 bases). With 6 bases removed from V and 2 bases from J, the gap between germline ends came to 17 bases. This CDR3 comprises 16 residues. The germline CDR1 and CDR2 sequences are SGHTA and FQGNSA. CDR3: CASRTTGGVTYNEQFF. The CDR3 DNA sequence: TGTGCCAGCAGAACGACGGGCGGGGTCACCTACAATGAGCAGTTCTTC.

Written as DNA, the CDR3 is TGTGCCATCAGTGATCCGGGACAGGGGGCCAGTGGCTACACCTTC. Translating it yields CAISDPGQGASGYTF. This chain connects TRBV10-3 to TRBJ1-2; TRBD1 agrees at 12 bases. The V gene's germline CDR1 is ENHRY and CDR2 SYGVKD. The CDR3 is 15 amino acids. V lost 3 bases and J lost 7; bases outside the gene matches: 6.